This record looks at one TCR beta chain sequence and its context. What it recognizes is unknown. Time point in this sample: before natalizumab initiation. Sequenced by immunoSEQ multiplex PCR; TCRdb stores in-frame clones only, minus some. The sample holds under 40,000 clones, 89% seen once. The V and J ends lost 6 bases and 6 bases, in that order; junction bases with no gene match: 13. The germline V gene has CDR1 MNHNY and CDR2 SVGAGI (reference sequence). CDR3 length: 15 residues. The sample comes from a study of multiple sclerosis patients with progressive multifocal leukoencephalopathy. General study points: Preferential TRBV-TRBJ pairings or common gene usage were not detected at PML.

The V and J genes are TRBV6-6 and TRBJ2-7, with 8 positions matching TRBD1. This clonotype was sampled from a human donor with multiple sclerosis. Sequenced: PBMCs. CDR3 sequence: CASSPGSRGQGEQYF. DNA for the CDR3: TGTGCCAGCAGCCCTGGTAGCAGGGGGCAAGGCGAGCAGTACTTC.